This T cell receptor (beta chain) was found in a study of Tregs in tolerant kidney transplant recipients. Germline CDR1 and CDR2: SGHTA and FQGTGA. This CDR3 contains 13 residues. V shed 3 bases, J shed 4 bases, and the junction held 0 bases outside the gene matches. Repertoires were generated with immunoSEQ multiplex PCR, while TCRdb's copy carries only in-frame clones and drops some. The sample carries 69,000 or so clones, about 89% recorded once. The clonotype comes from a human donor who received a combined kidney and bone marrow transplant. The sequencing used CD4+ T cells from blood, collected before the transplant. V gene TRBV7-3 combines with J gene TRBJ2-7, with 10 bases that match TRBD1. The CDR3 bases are TGTGCCAGCAGCTTGGACAGGGGGTACGAGCAGTACTTC. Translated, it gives CASSLDRGYEQYF.